A selection of T cell receptor beta chains follows, all from one sample in a study of neurological immune-mediated disorders. Via MiXCR, TCRdb re-called the 5' RACE reads, giving one row per CDR3 protein. The sample holds approximately 24,000 distinct CDR3 sequences, roughly 13% seen once. Sequenced input: PBMCs. Receptor source: a woman between 35 and 50 years old with HTLV-1-associated myelopathy (HAM/TSP). The CDR3 runs from the conserved cysteine through the conserved F or W. Each record gives: J gene, V gene, clone size, D gene, CDR3 protein, CDR3 DNA. A D gene is named only where the DNA matches it firmly. Expanded clones are given a class, and other clones once, few, many or no size at all.

TRBJ2-3,TRBV20-1,many,.,CSARDGKGVFADTQYF,TGCAGTGCTAGAGATGGGAAGGGAGTATTTGCAGATACGCAGTATTTT
TRBJ2-2,TRBV7-9,many,.,CASSFGPGELFF,TGTGCCAGCAGCTTTGGGCCCGGGGAGCTGTTTTTT
TRBJ1-2,TRBV5-1,many,TRBD1,CASSVTGTGGHQGYTF,TGCGCCAGCAGCGTGACCGGGACAGGGGGCCACCAGGGCTACACCTTC
TRBJ2-1,TRBV5-1,many,.,CASSLASSYNEQFF,TGCGCCAGCAGCTTGGCAAGCTCCTACAATGAGCAGTTCTTC
TRBJ1-2,TRBV6-5,many,TRBD1,CASSYSDRDLYTF,TGTGCCAGCAGTTACTCGGACAGGGACCTCTACACCTTC
TRBJ2-3,TRBV7-3,medium-sized,.,CASSSLNRDADTQYF,TGTGCCAGCAGCTCCCTTAACAGGGACGCAGATACGCAGTATTTT
TRBJ1-5,TRBV6-5,many,.,CASKIQGNSNQPQHF,TGTGCCAGCAAGATACAGGGTAATAGCAATCAGCCCCAGCATTTT
TRBJ2-2,TRBV6-6,.,.,CASTTGSPNTGELFF,TGTGCCAGCACGACCGGGTCACCTAACACCGGGGAGTTGTTTTTT
TRBJ2-7,TRBV11-2,many,TRBD2,CASSLTSGGYEQYF,TGTGCCAGCAGCTTGACTAGCGGGGGGTACGAGCAGTACTTC
TRBJ2-5,TRBV20-1,many,.,CSARSVKEPSQETQYF,TGCAGTGCTAGATCCGTAAAGGAGCCGTCTCAAGAGACCCAGTACTTC
TRBJ1-2,TRBV20-1,many,.,CSARDADFNYGYTF,TGCAGTGCTAGAGACGCAGACTTTAACTATGGCTACACCTTC
TRBJ2-3,TRBV3-1,many,.,CASSLTGNPTDTQYF,TGTGCCAGCAGCCTTACAGGTAACCCCACAGATACGCAGTATTTT
TRBJ1-5,TRBV4-1,many,.,CASSQGLVDQPQHF,TGCGCCAGCAGCCAAGGTCTGGTTGATCAGCCCCAGCATTTT
TRBJ1-1,TRBV5-4,.,TRBD1,CASSLPRGAGGCTEAFF,TGTGCCAGTAGCTTGCCCCGGGGGGCAGGGGGATGCACTGAAGCTTTCTTT
TRBJ2-3,TRBV7-9,many,.,CASSLAKWDTQYF,TGTGCCAGCAGCTTAGCAAAGTGGGATACGCAGTATTTT
TRBJ2-7,TRBV7-3,.,.,CATRGEGEQYF,TGTGCGACTCGAGGGGAAGGCGAGCAGTACTTC
TRBJ1-1,TRBV6-5,many,.,CASSPDITTEAFF,TGTGCCAGCAGTCCAGACATTACCACTGAAGCTTTCTTT
TRBJ2-3,TRBV5-1,.,.,CASRQGLQDTKYF,TGCGCCAGCAGACAGGGACTGCAAGATACGAAGTATTTT
TRBJ1-2,TRBV12-3/TRBV12-4,many,TRBD1,CASSYRGLGPYGYTF,TGTGCCAGCAGTTACAGGGGGCTAGGTCCCTATGGCTACACCTTC
TRBJ1-5,TRBV20-1,many,.,CSARDWSAGQPQHF,TGCAGTGCTAGAGATTGGTCGGCAGGTCAGCCCCAGCATTTT
TRBJ1-6,TRBV28,many,.,CASNPPLSPGLHF,TGTGCCTCTAACCCCCCTCTCTCCCCGGGCCTCCACTTT
TRBJ1-1,TRBV5-1,many,.,CASSTTVNTEAFF,TGCGCCAGCAGCACGACAGTGAACACTGAAGCTTTCTTT
TRBJ1-1,TRBV5-1,many,.,CASSWGSGNTEAFF,TGCGCCAGCAGCTGGGGGTCAGGAAACACTGAAGCTTTCTTT
TRBJ2-2,TRBV11-2,many,.,CASSLEPGGELFF,TGTGCCAGCAGCTTAGAACCGGGCGGGGAGCTGTTTTTT
TRBJ2-3,TRBV19,.,TRBD1,CASRQGADTQYF,TGTGCCAGTAGACAGGGGGCAGATACGCAGTATTTT
TRBJ2-7,TRBV5-1,many,TRBD1,CASSTLPGTEFYEQYF,TGCGCCAGCAGCACGCTTCCCGGGACAGAGTTCTACGAGCAGTACTTC
TRBJ2-6,TRBV9,few,.,CASSVVVGSGANVLTF,TGTGCCAGCAGCGTAGTAGTTGGGTCTGGGGCCAACGTCCTGACTTTC
TRBJ2-1,TRBV7-9,many,TRBD2,CASSLAFTSGGVGHEQFF,TGTGCCAGCAGCTTAGCGTTTACTAGCGGGGGGGTCGGCCATGAGCAGTTCTTC
TRBJ2-2,TRBV5-1,.,.,CASSTRGSTGELFF,TGCGCCAGCAGCACAAGGGGAAGTACCGGGGAGCTGTTTTTT
TRBJ2-3,TRBV6-1,many,TRBD1,CATEWTGVPSTDTQYF,TGTGCCACCGAGTGGACAGGGGTCCCTAGCACAGATACGCAGTATTTT
TRBJ1-2,TRBV5-1,many,TRBD1,CASSLWTGGAEGYTF,TGCGCCAGCAGCCTTTGGACAGGGGGCGCGGAAGGCTACACCTTC
TRBJ2-2,TRBV2,medium-sized,TRBD2,CASSEVGGGAAGELFF,TGTGCCAGCAGTGAAGTTGGCGGGGGGGCCGCCGGGGAGCTGTTTTTT
TRBJ2-5,TRBV24-1,.,.,CATSDTRAVTRAQETQYF,TGTGCCACCAGTGACACCCGCGCCGTGACTAGAGCTCAAGAGACCCAGTACTTC
TRBJ2-1,TRBV11-2,many,.,CASSRPETGDEQFF,TGTGCCAGCAGCCGCCCCGAGACAGGCGATGAGCAGTTCTTC
TRBJ1-4,TRBV5-1,many,.,CASSLDVGSGEKLFF,TGCGCCAGCAGCTTGGATGTGGGCAGCGGTGAAAAACTGTTTTTT
TRBJ2-1,TRBV6-5,many,TRBD2,CASSLTSGAYNEQFF,TGTGCCAGCAGCCTGACTAGCGGGGCCTACAATGAGCAGTTCTTC
TRBJ1-1,TRBV6-5,many,.,CASSYSYRNTEAFF,TGTGCCAGCAGTTACTCGTACAGGAACACTGAAGCTTTCTTT
TRBJ1-1,TRBV3-1,many,TRBD1,CASSQRKGGSEAFF,TGTGCCAGCAGCCAAAGGAAAGGGGGCTCTGAAGCTTTCTTT
TRBJ2-3,TRBV5-1,many,.,CASRRLGASRDSTDTQYF,TGCGCCAGCAGACGATTGGGAGCCAGTCGCGACTCCACAGATACGCAGTATTTT
TRBJ2-1,TRBV10-3,many,TRBD2,CATSGGRNEQFF,TGTGCCACGTCGGGGGGGCGGAATGAGCAGTTCTTC
TRBJ2-7,TRBV5-1,many,TRBD1,CASSLRGQGNEQYF,TGCGCCAGCAGCTTGAGGGGACAGGGAAACGAGCAGTACTTC
TRBJ1-5,TRBV7-2,many,.,CASSLYGQGVYF,TGTGCCAGCAGCTTATATGGGCAGGGTGTGTATTTT
TRBJ2-5,TRBV6-5,many,.,CASSYSADQETQYF,TGTGCCAGCAGTTACAGCGCGGATCAAGAGACCCAGTACTTC
TRBJ2-3,TRBV12-3/TRBV12-4,.,.,CASSFGPDTQYF,TGTGCCAGCAGTTTTGGACCAGATACGCAGTATTTT
TRBJ2-1,TRBV7-2,many,TRBD2,CASSARRLAGGEQFF,TGTGCCAGCAGCGCCCGACGACTAGCGGGGGGTGAGCAGTTCTTC
TRBJ1-3,TRBV6-5,many,.,CASSYTTSGNTIYF,TGTGCCAGCAGTTATACGACCTCTGGAAACACCATATATTTT
TRBJ2-1,TRBV5-1,many,.,CASSTQGDNEQFF,TGCGCCAGCAGCACACAGGGAGACAATGAGCAGTTCTTC
TRBJ1-1,TRBV28,.,.,CASSSTREGDTEAFF,TGTGCCAGCAGTTCGACCCGGGAGGGAGACACTGAAGCTTTCTTT
TRBJ2-5,TRBV5-1,many,.,CASSWQYGETQYF,TGCGCCAGCAGCTGGCAGTACGGGGAGACCCAGTACTTC
TRBJ2-7,TRBV3-1,many,.,CASSPMSAGRDEQYF,TGTGCCAGCAGCCCTATGTCGGCGGGGAGAGACGAGCAGTACTTC
TRBJ1-4,TRBV25-1,many,.,CASSVSGARGNEKLFF,TGTGCCAGCAGTGTATCAGGGGCCAGAGGTAATGAAAAACTGTTTTTT
TRBJ2-5,TRBV20-1,medium-sized,.,CSARDVSEQETQYF,TGCAGTGCTAGAGATGTAAGCGAGCAAGAGACCCAGTACTTC
TRBJ2-3,TRBV10-3,.,.,CAINLGTDTQYF,TGTGCCATCAATCTGGGCACAGATACGCAGTATTTT
TRBJ1-1,TRBV4-1,many,TRBD1,CASSRQRDGTGGMGSTEAFF,TGCGCCAGCAGCCGCCAAAGGGACGGGACAGGGGGCATGGGGAGCACTGAAGCTTTCTTT
TRBJ2-5,TRBV20-1,many,.,CSARDRWQQETQYF,TGCAGTGCTAGAGATCGGTGGCAACAAGAGACCCAGTACTTC
TRBJ2-1,TRBV7-8,many,TRBD1,CASSLGQGVHNEQFF,TGTGCCAGCAGCTTAGGACAGGGGGTCCACAATGAGCAGTTCTTC
TRBJ1-3,TRBV9,many,.,CASSVATTGNTIYF,TGTGCCAGCAGCGTAGCTACAACGGGAAACACCATATATTTT
TRBJ2-7,TRBV12-3/TRBV12-4,many,TRBD2,CASSERGGDEQYF,TGTGCCAGCAGTGAACGGGGGGGCGACGAGCAGTACTTC
TRBJ2-2,TRBV20-1,.,.,CSAQGTGELFF,TGCAGTGCTCAGGGCACCGGGGAGCTGTTTTTT
TRBJ2-2,TRBV5-5,many,.,CASSLETGRVVGELFF,TGTGCCAGCAGCTTGGAGACAGGGAGGGTGGTCGGGGAGCTGTTTTTT